This entry lists 30 T cell receptor beta chains sequenced from one sample in a study of OX40 agonist ivuxolimab in advanced cancers. Measured with immunoSEQ multiplex PCR; TCRdb has only the in-frame clones, and not every one. Here the sample spans 55,000 or so clones, around nine tenths being singletons. The sample was CD4+ or CD8+ T cells sorted from blood, taken in a trial of the OX40 agonist ivuxolimab. The receptor set was obtained from an adult with an advanced solid tumor such as melanoma, head and neck, liver or kidney cancer.

This chain connects TRBV7-2 to TRBJ2-4; D remains unclear. The CDR3 totals 11 residues. V shed 3 bases and J shed 7 bases, with 4 bases lying between them. The V gene's germline CDR1 is SGHTA and CDR2 FQGNSA. This CDR3 reads CASSFLNIQYF. The CDR3 DNA follows: TGTGCCAGCAGCTTCTTGAACATTCAGTACTTC. Full variable domain (rest looked up from reference TRBV7-2 and TRBJ2-4): GAGVSQSPSNKVTEKGKDVELRCDPISGHTALYWYRQSLGQGLEFLIYFQGNSAPDKSGLPSDRFSAERTGGSVSTLTIQRTQQEDSAVYLCASSFLNIQYFGAGTRLSVL.

This chain connects TRBV2 to TRBJ2-7; 7 positions match TRBD2. Germline lookup yields CDR1 SNHLY and CDR2 FYNNEI. V was clipped by 7 bases and J by 0 bases; unmatched bases: 6. The CDR3 contains 14 residues. In DNA form, the CDR3 reads TGTGCCAGCACCGCAAGGACTAGCTCCTACGAGCAGTACTTC. The encoded protein is CASTARTSSYEQYF.

This chain connects TRBV5-3 to TRBJ1-2; D possibly corresponds to TRBD1 (5 bases). TRBV5-3 is noted as an ORF with a role that remains uncertain. The CDR3 is 14 amino acids. Trimming removed 2 bases from V and 3 bases from J, with 11 bases in between. The CDR3 loop reads CARSFRDGYYGYTF. CDR3 sequence (DNA): TGTGCCAGAAGCTTCAGGGACGGCTACTATGGCTACACCTTC.

The gene calls are TRBV6-1 and TRBJ1-4; D is uncertain. The CDR3 spans 14 residues. V was clipped by 9 bases and J by 0 bases, with 11 bases between them. The V gene's germline CDR1 is MNHNS and CDR2 SASEGT. CDR3 loop: CASNSRATNEKLFF. The DNA of the CDR3 is TGTGCCAGTAATTCCCGGGCAACTAATGAAAAACTGTTTTTT.

On this clone: In the same sample, other DNA sequences code for this CDR3. The chain is built from TRBV5-1 and TRBJ1-1; maybe TRBD1 (5 bases). Germline V gene lookup returns CDR1 SGHRS and CDR2 YFSETQ. V lost 4 bases and J 5 bases, leaving 15 bases between the germline ends. The CDR3 is made up of 14 amino acids. The CDR3 DNA sequence: TGCGCCAGCAGCCTCAGCGGGGGGAATACTGAAGCTTTCTTT. This gives the protein CASSLSGGNTEAFF.

The J gene is TRBJ2-1, the V gene TRBV19; no firm D call. Trimming pared 3 bases from V and 1 base from J, leaving 13 bases between. The CDR3 has 16 residues. CDR1 LNHDA and CDR2 SQIVND come from the germline V gene (reference sequence). Written as DNA, the CDR3 is TGTGCCAGTAGTATTCGGAATCTGGGGTCCTACAATGAGCAGTTCTTC. Translated: CASSIRNLGSYNEQFF.

The chain employs TRBV7-9 and TRBJ2-1, with 10 positions matching TRBD1. This CDR3 comprises 13 residues. The germline V gene has CDR1 SEHNR and CDR2 FQNEAQ (reference sequence). The V gene end was trimmed by 10 bases and the J gene end by 9 bases; junction bases not matched to a gene: 9. In DNA, the CDR3 is TGTGCCACTAGCCGGGACAGGGGCGGTGAGCAGTTCTTC. It translates to CATSRDRGGEQFF.

The gene calls are TRBV30 and TRBJ1-5; no reliable D call. The germline gives CDR1 GTSNPN, CDR2 SVGIG (reference sequence). With 0 bases removed from V and 2 bases from J, the gap between germline ends came to 14 bases. The CDR3 is 16 amino acids. The CDR3 region has the DNA TGTGCCTGGAGTGTAGGGCCGCCTCTAGGCAATCAGCCCCAGCATTTT. It translates to CAWSVGPPLGNQPQHF.

This chain connects TRBV11-2 to TRBJ2-7, with TRBD1 as a possible D gene (6 bases). The V end lost 3 bases, the J end lost 6 bases, and 24 bases lay between the germline ends. CDR1 SGHAT and CDR2 FQNNGV come from the germline V gene. There are 17 residues in the CDR3. In nucleotides, the CDR3 is TGTGCCAGCAGCTTCTCCGTAGTAGTAGGGGGACATGGCGAGCAGTACTTC. Translation gives CASSFSVVVGGHGEQYF.

This sequence joins TRBV19 and TRBJ2-7; 7 bases are a match to TRBD1. The CDR3 has 17 residues. CDR1 is LNHDA and CDR2 is SQIVND in the germline V gene (reference sequence). Trimming removed 0 bases from V and 5 bases from J; junction bases left unmatched: 13. The DNA of the CDR3 is TGTGCCAGTAGTATAGATTACAGGGGTAAGTCTGCGCACGAGCAGTACTTC. Its protein product is CASSIDYRGKSAHEQYF.

A single count supports this clone. Here the CDR3 reads CASSVGRASGNTIYF. The CDR3 DNA follows: TGTGCCAGCAGCGTAGGTAGGGCCTCTGGAAACACCATATATTTT. The chain carries TRBV9 and TRBJ1-3; D is unresolved. The CDR3 is 15 residues long. Trimming removed 0 bases at V and 0 bases at J, with 7 bases between. CDR1 and CDR2 (germline): SGDLS, YYNGEE.

This chain links TRBV7-2 with TRBJ2-7; D gene unclear. Germline CDR1 and CDR2: SGHTA and FQGNSA. There are 15 residues in the CDR3. Trimming took 3 bases from V and 3 from J, leaving 15 bases between them. DNA for the CDR3: TGTGCCAGCAGCTTGGATAACTACCCGAGCTACGAGCAGTACTTC. The encoded protein is CASSLDNYPSYEQYF.

J is TRBJ2-3 and V is TRBV10-3; D not certain. The V end lost 4 bases, the J end lost 2 bases, and 13 bases lay between the germline ends. CDR1 is ENHRY, CDR2 SYGVKD, per germline. There are 15 residues in the CDR3. The CDR3 is CAISGQGDFTDTQYF. The CDR3 coding sequence is TGTGCCATCAGTGGGCAAGGCGACTTCACAGATACGCAGTATTTT.

J is TRBJ2-1 and V is TRBV12-5, with 16 bases fitting TRBD2. The CDR3 extends over 18 amino acids. Germline CDR1 LGHNT, CDR2 FRNRAP. J gave up 4 bases and V 6 bases, and 9 bases lay outside the gene matches. The CDR3 region is CASGTGTSGRVGYNEQFF. Written as DNA, the CDR3 is TGTGCTAGTGGCACGGGGACTAGCGGGAGGGTGGGGTACAATGAGCAGTTCTTC.

V usage is TRBV4-2 and J usage is TRBJ2-4; TRBD2 matches 7 bases. The CDR3 length is 16 residues. The V segment lost 1 base and the J segment 8 bases; nucleotides outside the gene matches: 11. Per the germline V gene, CDR1 is LGHNA and CDR2 is YNFKEQ. CDR3 sequence (DNA): TGTGCCAGCAGCCAAGGACGAGGGAGGGCGTGGGACATTCAGTACTTC. The encoded protein is CASSQGRGRAWDIQYF.

The CDR3 region has the DNA TGTGCCAGCAGCGAGCGAGGTTGGAGGGAGAGGGCCCAGTACTTC. This codes for CASSERGWRERAQYF. V is TRBV5-4 and J is TRBJ2-5, with a possible D match to TRBD2 (6 bases). The length of the CDR3 is 15 residues. V lost 4 bases and J 9 bases, leaving 22 bases between the germline ends. CDR1 is SGHNT and CDR2 is YYREEE in the germline V gene (reference sequence).

CDR3 sequence (DNA): TGTGCCATCAGTGACTGGAACAATGAGCAGTTCTTC. This codes for CAISDWNNEQFF. V is TRBV10-3 and J is TRBJ2-1; no definite D call. Trimming pared 3 bases from V and 5 bases from J, leaving 5 bases between. Germline lookup yields CDR1 ENHRY and CDR2 SYGVKD. The CDR3 has 12 amino acids.

CDR3 loop: CASSLIAGGTLETQYF. As DNA, the CDR3 is TGTGCCAGCAGCCTCATAGCGGGAGGGACGTTAGAGACCCAGTACTTC. V is TRBV7-3 and J is TRBJ2-5; 11 positions match TRBD2. CDR1 and CDR2 (germline): SGHTA, FQGTGA. Trimming cost V 5 bases and J 4 bases; bases outside gene matches: 9. The CDR3 has 16 amino acids.

The CDR3 nucleotides read TGCAGTGCTAGCCCATCCTATGGCTACACCTTC. Translating gives CSASPSYGYTF. V and J are TRBV20-1 and TRBJ1-2, with D unclear. The CDR3 loop spans 11 amino acids. Germline V CDR1 and CDR2: DFQATT, SNEGSKA (reference sequence). V was trimmed by 3 bases and J by 4 bases, leaving 6 bases between them.

V usage is TRBV10-3 and J usage is TRBJ1-4, with D perhaps TRBD1 (6 bases). V was shortened by 3 bases and J by 0 bases, with 11 bases between the two germline ends. The CDR3 has 16 residues. Germline CDR1 is ENHRY and CDR2 is SYGVKD. CDR3 sequence (DNA): TGTGCCATCAGTGACGTGGGACAAGCAACTAATGAAAAACTGTTTTTT. Protein: CAISDVGQATNEKLFF.

The chain recombines TRBV9 with TRBJ1-4, with a possible D match to TRBD1 (6 bases). V was cut by 2 bases and J by 5 bases, with 10 bases left in between. The CDR3 runs 14 residues. Per the germline V gene, CDR1 is SGDLS and CDR2 is YYNGEE. CDR3 DNA sequence: TGTGCCAGCAGCGTGCAGGGGTGGAATGAAAAACTGTTTTTT. The encoded protein is CASSVQGWNEKLFF.

This rearrangement joins TRBV11-3 to TRBJ2-1; the match to TRBD1 covers 7 bases. This CDR3 has 18 residues. Germline loops: CDR1 SGHNT, CDR2 YENEEA. After removal of 1 base from V and 2 bases from J, the junction contained 11 bases not matched to a gene. CDR3 DNA sequence: TGTGCCAGCAGCTTAGCCCAAGGGATCACAGGGGCCTACAATGAGCAGTTCTTC. Amino acid sequence: CASSLAQGITGAYNEQFF. The full variable domain, with the rest looked up from reference TRBV11-3 and TRBJ2-1, is EAGVVQSPRYKIIEKKQPVAFWCNPISGHNTLYWYLQNLGQGPELLIRYENEEAVDDSQLPKDRFSAERLKGVDSTLKIQPAELGDSAVYLCASSLAQGITGAYNEQFFGPGTRLTVL.

This clone was recorded once. This chain connects TRBV18 to TRBJ2-7; TRBD2 agrees at 13 bases. This CDR3 contains 17 residues. The V and J ends lost 2 bases and 0 bases, in that order; junction bases with no gene match: 4. Germline V gene lookup returns CDR1 KGHSH and CDR2 LQKENI. DNA of the CDR3: TGTGCCAGCTCACCAAGACTAGCGGGAGGAAGCTCCTACGAGCAGTACTTC. Translating gives CASSPRLAGGSSYEQYF.

This sequence joins TRBV7-3 and TRBJ2-1; the D gene is possibly TRBD1 (5 bases). The CDR3 extends over 15 amino acids. Germline V lookup: CDR1 SGHTA, CDR2 FQGTGA. Trimming pared 0 bases from V and 4 bases from J, leaving 10 bases between. As DNA, the CDR3 is TGTGCCAGCAGCTTAACCCCAGCAGGGTACAATGAGCAGTTCTTC. It is translated as CASSLTPAGYNEQFF.

V gene TRBV28 combines with J gene TRBJ1-1, with D tentatively TRBD1 (5 bases). V dropped 3 bases and J dropped 0 bases, with 14 bases sitting between them. Germline assignment: CDR1 MDHEN and CDR2 SYDVKM. The CDR3 extends over 16 amino acids. In nucleotides, the CDR3 is TGTGCCAGCAGTTTCGTCCAGGGACTATTGAACACTGAAGCTTTCTTT. Its protein product is CASSFVQGLLNTEAFF.

This sequence joins TRBV2 and TRBJ2-5; D is unclear. The CDR3 runs to 12 residues. Germline V lookup: CDR1 SNHLY, CDR2 FYNNEI. Trimming pared 3 bases from V and 7 bases from J, leaving 9 bases between. The chain's CDR3 is CASSDGRSTQYF. For the CDR3, the DNA is TGTGCCAGCAGTGATGGCCGCTCGACCCAGTACTTC. The variable domain in full, with the rest retrieved from reference TRBV2 and TRBJ2-5, is EPEVTQTPSHQVTQMGQEVILRCVPISNHLYFYWYRQILGQKVEFLVSFYNNEISEKSEIFDDQFSVERPDGSNFTLKIRSTKLEDSAMYFCASSDGRSTQYFGPGTRLLVL.

The V call is TRBV12-5, the J call TRBJ2-7; 10 bases align to TRBD2. Unmatched junction bases numbered 12, after V lost 3 bases and J lost 7 bases. There are 16 residues in the CDR3. CDR1 is LGHNT and CDR2 is FRNRAP in the germline V gene. The CDR3 protein is CASGFSSSGSLREQYF. The DNA for the CDR3 is TGTGCTAGTGGTTTCTCATCTAGCGGGAGTTTAAGGGAGCAGTACTTC.

The CDR3: CAISSHVDNEQFF. The CDR3, as DNA: TGTGCCATCAGCTCGCATGTAGACAATGAGCAGTTCTTC. This chain connects TRBV10-3 to TRBJ2-1; D unresolved. Germline assignment: CDR1 ENHRY and CDR2 SYGVKD. V lost 6 bases, J lost 5 bases, and 11 bases lay in between. The CDR3 loop spans 13 amino acids.

V is TRBV5-1 and J is TRBJ2-7, with D tentatively TRBD1 (7 bases). The CDR3 contains 15 residues. Trimming removed 0 bases at V and 2 bases at J, with 12 bases between. Germline V gene lookup returns CDR1 SGHRS and CDR2 YFSETQ. The DNA of the CDR3 is TGCGCCAGCAGCTTGGGCGGGACAGATCCCTACGAGCAGTACTTC. Its translation: CASSLGGTDPYEQYF. The variable domain in full, with the rest retrieved from reference TRBV5-1 and TRBJ2-7, is KAGVTQTPRYLIKTRGQQVTLSCSPISGHRSVSWYQQTPGQGLQFLFEYFSETQRNKGNFPGRFSGRQFSNSRSEMNVSTLELGDSALYLCASSLGGTDPYEQYFGPGTRLTVT.

The CDR3 sequence is CASSTGQGRNEKLFF. The DNA for the CDR3 is TGTGCCAGCAGCACGGGACAGGGTCGTAATGAAAAACTGTTTTTT. The V gene is TRBV7-6, the J gene TRBJ1-4; 9 positions match TRBD1. J gave up 4 bases and V 5 bases, and 5 bases lay outside the gene matches. The CDR3 covers 15 residues. CDR1 is SGHVS and CDR2 is FNYEAQ in the germline V gene.